The 32 T cell receptor beta chains reported below all come from one sample, sequenced in a study of blood T cells in healthy people across ages. Alongside a J-beta primer mix, a sample-barcoded 5' primer served in a second PCR lasting roughly 6 to 11 cycles. TCRdb recomputed calls from the 5' RACE reads with MiXCR, one row per CDR3 protein. The sample shows roughly 680,000 distinct CDR3 sequences, more than 45% of them seen only once. The sequencing sample was made of blood. The receptors here all came from a woman aged 80 or over in good health.

The rearrangement links TRBV2 to TRBJ2-7; D possibly corresponds to TRBD1 (6 bases). V was trimmed by 4 bases and J by 3 bases, leaving 13 bases between them. The CDR3 extends over 14 amino acids. Germline CDR1 and CDR2: SNHLY and FYNNEI. CDR3 residues: CASSVQGPLYEQYF. CDR3 coding DNA: TGTGCCAGCAGTGTACAGGGACCCCTCTACGAGCAGTACTTC.

This chain links TRBV3-1 with TRBJ2-7, with unresolved D. The DNA end is a closer match to TRBJ2-5, so the J assignment may be wrong. The CDR3 runs to 14 residues. Germline CDR1 is LGHDT and CDR2 is YNNKEL (reference sequence). The CDR3 spells CASSTSNLRETQYF. Here the CDR3 DNA reads TGTGCCAGCAGCACCAGTAATCTTAGAGAGACCCAGTACTTC.

The V call is TRBV7-9, the J call TRBJ2-1; D possibly uses TRBD1 or TRBD2 (5 bases each). The CDR3 length is 16 residues. Trimming removed 5 bases at V and 7 bases at J, with 21 bases between. Germline CDR1 SEHNR, CDR2 FQNEAQ (reference sequence). As DNA, the CDR3 is TGTGCCAGCAGCCCTCGGGACCCCTTCTCGGGGAATGAGCAGTTCTTC. It is translated as CASSPRDPFSGNEQFF.

V gene TRBV5-1 combines with J gene TRBJ2-3, with D perhaps TRBD2 (6 bases). This CDR3 spans 17 amino acids. V dropped 4 bases and J dropped 4 bases, with 22 bases sitting between them. The germline CDR1 and CDR2 sequences are SGHRS and YFSETQ. DNA of the CDR3: TGCGCCAGCAGCCCCCGATCCCCGGGAGCCAGCGCAGATACGCAGTATTTT. It codes for CASSPRSPGASADTQYF.

The rearrangement uses TRBV5-1 and TRBJ1-2; D perhaps matches TRBD1 (5 bases). This CDR3 spans 15 amino acids. Trimming removed 4 bases from V and 0 bases from J, with 13 bases in between. Looked up from germline, CDR1 is SGHRS and CDR2 is YFSETQ. The CDR3 is CASSNGHGTNYGYTF. CDR3 DNA sequence: TGCGCCAGCAGCAATGGACACGGAACTAACTATGGCTACACCTTC.

This clonotype showed up many times. This chain joins TRBV20-1 and TRBJ2-7; maybe TRBD2 (7 bases). The germline V gene encodes CDR1 DFQATT and CDR2 SNEGSKA (reference sequence). V lost 5 bases, J lost 3 bases, and 20 bases lay in between. CDR3 length equals 15 residues. This CDR3 is CSAPRGGGPFYEQYF. CDR3 bases: TGCAGTGCTCCAAGGGGAGGGGGGCCCTTCTACGAGCAGTACTTC.

The chain links TRBV5-1 to TRBJ2-1, with 9 bases lining up with TRBD2. Germline V CDR1 and CDR2: SGHRS, YFSETQ. The CDR3 covers 15 residues. The V gene end was trimmed by 2 bases and the J gene end by 6 bases; junction bases not matched to a gene: 6. CDR3 DNA: TGCGCCAGCAGCTTCCTAGCGGGGTCCCCCAATGAGCAGTTCTTC. Its protein product is CASSFLAGSPNEQFF.

As concerns this clonotype: An end of the junction does not agree with germline; a read error may underlie this. The rearrangement joins TRBV10-3 to TRBJ2-3; possible D gene TRBD1, 6 bases. Per the germline V gene, CDR1 is ENHRY and CDR2 is SYGVKD. CDR3 length: 14 residues. The chain's CDR3 is CAISGRGSTDAQYF. DNA for the CDR3: TGTGCCATCAGTGGCAGGGGATCCACAGATGCGCAGTATTTT.

This clonotype was counted between two and nine times. The chain carries TRBV9 and TRBJ1-2; perhaps TRBD1 as D (5 bases). The ends were cut back, 3 bases at V and 5 bases at J, with 14 bases in the middle. In germline, CDR1 is SGDLS, CDR2 YYNGEE. This CDR3 region has 14 residues. The CDR3 region is CASSDYGTPYGYTF. In nucleotides, the CDR3 is TGTGCCAGCAGCGACTACGGGACTCCGTATGGCTACACCTTC.

V usage is TRBV9 and J usage is TRBJ2-1, with D unresolved. This CDR3 has 15 amino acids. Germline V gene data show CDR1 as SGDLS and CDR2 as YYNGEE. The germline V and J ends were trimmed by 4 bases and 4 bases, with 15 bases remaining between them. For the CDR3, the DNA is TGTGCCAGCAGCCCGCCGCAACCCTTGTACAATGAGCAGTTCTTC. Translation: CASSPPQPLYNEQFF. Supplemented by reference TRBV9 and TRBJ2-1, the full variable domain reads DSGVTQTPKHLITATGQRVTLRCSPRSGDLSVYWYQQSLDQGLQFLIQYYNGEERAKGNILERFSAQQFPDLHSELNLSSLELGDSALYFCASSPPQPLYNEQFFGPGTRLTVL.

Of note for this clonotype: At one end, the junction sequence differs from germline, possibly due to a read error. The chain uses TRBV28 and TRBJ2-1; the D gene is possibly TRBD2 (6 bases). CDR1 is MDHEN and CDR2 is SYDVKM in the germline V gene. CDR3 size: 16 residues. In nucleotides, the CDR3 is TGTGCCGGCAGTACCTTCCCGGGCGGGAAATGGAATGAGCAGTTCTTC. Protein product: CAGSTFPGGKWNEQFF.

This chain links TRBV3-1 with TRBJ2-1, with D perhaps assigned TRBD1 or TRBD2 (6 bases each). CDR1 LGHDT and CDR2 YNNKEL come from the germline V gene (reference sequence). The V end lost 4 bases, the J end lost 5 bases, and 18 bases lay between the germline ends. The CDR3 length is 16 residues. The CDR3 loop is CASSRKIGGGHNEQFF. As DNA, the CDR3 is TGTGCCAGCAGCCGAAAGATCGGGGGCGGTCACAATGAGCAGTTCTTC.

The V gene is TRBV20-1, the J gene TRBJ2-5; 11 bases match TRBD2. The germline gives CDR1 DFQATT, CDR2 SNEGSKA (reference sequence). J lost 1 base, V lost 5 bases, and 6 bases had no gene match. This CDR3 spans 15 amino acids. This CDR3 is CSARGTSGSQETQYF. The CDR3 DNA follows: TGCAGTGCTCGAGGGACTAGCGGAAGCCAAGAGACCCAGTACTTC.

This clonotype was counted at least ten times. The V and J genes are TRBV7-9 and TRBJ2-7, with 14 positions matching TRBD2. Germline values: CDR1 SEHNR, CDR2 FQNEAQ (reference sequence). The CDR3 runs to 16 residues. J lost 5 bases, V lost 5 bases, and 8 bases had no gene match. The CDR3 coding sequence is TGTGCCAGCAGCATCGGGACTAGCGGGAGTTTAGACGAGCAGTACTTC. Translation: CASSIGTSGSLDEQYF.

The rearrangement joins TRBV20-1 to TRBJ1-5; D is ambiguous. The CDR3 extends over 14 amino acids. The ends were cut back, 4 bases at V and 4 bases at J, with 14 bases in the middle. CDR1 and CDR2 (germline): DFQATT, SNEGSKA (reference sequence). CDR3 sequence (DNA): TGCAGTGCTATGATGGGTTACGGGAATCAGCCCCAGCATTTT. It codes for CSAMMGYGNQPQHF.

The CDR3 here is CATSTQTSGPHNEQFF. The CDR3 nucleotides are TGTGCCACCAGCACACAGACTAGCGGGCCACACAATGAGCAGTTCTTC. The V and J genes are TRBV15 and TRBJ2-1; 10 bases line up with TRBD2. Germline CDR1 LNHNV, CDR2 YYDKDF (reference sequence). V lost 4 bases and J lost 5; bases outside the gene matches: 8. The CDR3 runs 16 residues.

This clonotype was seen repeatedly, ten times or more. The gene calls are TRBV25-1 and TRBJ2-1, with 7 bases fitting TRBD2. This CDR3 region has 15 residues. CDR1 is MGHDK, CDR2 SYGVNS, per germline. Losses at the gene ends were 3 bases for V and 8 bases for J; bases not matched to a gene: 10. This chain's CDR3 is CASSDTTSPGDEQFF. The CDR3 nucleotides are TGTGCCAGCAGTGACACGACTAGCCCGGGTGATGAGCAGTTCTTC.

This clonotype was recorded only once. J is TRBJ1-1 and V is TRBV4-3; no reliable D call. V was pared by 0 bases and J by 2 bases, with 10 bases between. This CDR3 is built from 15 residues. CDR1 and CDR2 from the germline V gene are LGHNA and YSLEER. CDR3 in DNA: TGCGCCAGCAGCCAAGATCCGAGATCTAACACTGAAGCTTTCTTT. This gives the protein CASSQDPRSNTEAFF.

J is TRBJ2-1 and V is TRBV12-3 or TRBV12-4, with D possibly matching TRBD1 (6 bases). This CDR3 comprises 17 residues. The ends were cut back, 5 bases at V and 7 bases at J, with 24 bases in the middle. This CDR3 is CASSRSEGIRGENEQFF. CDR3 DNA: TGTGCCAGCAGTCGCTCCGAGGGGATCAGGGGAGAAAATGAGCAGTTCTTC.

For this clonotype: This CDR3 fails to terminate in the conserved phenylalanine or tryptophan, so it likely reflects a read error. V is TRBV20-1 and J is TRBJ1-1, with D hard to call. The CDR3 contains 11 residues. The germline V and J ends were trimmed by 6 bases and 7 bases, with 12 bases remaining between them. Germline V lookup: CDR1 DFQATT, CDR2 SNEGSKA (reference sequence). The CDR3 bases are TGCAGTGCCCCATTAGTGCGTGAAGCTTTCTCT. This encodes CSAPLVREAFS.

The chain has TRBV19 and TRBJ2-3; D not resolved. Trimming took off 6 bases at V and 0 bases at J, with 10 bases between the two ends. Germline V gene sequence: CDR1 LNHDA, CDR2 SQIVND (reference sequence). This CDR3 is 14 amino acids long. CDR3 nucleotides: TGTGCCAGTAGCCCGGAGAGGAGCACAGATACGCAGTATTTT. This translates into CASSPERSTDTQYF.

This clonotype was detected a few times. The chain links TRBV4-1 to TRBJ1-1; D gene ambiguous. V gave up 2 bases and J gave up 5 bases, with 9 bases separating them. The CDR3 length is 13 residues. Germline CDR1 reads MGHRA; CDR2 reads YSYEKL. The CDR3 DNA reads as TGCGCCAGCAGCCAACCCACGGGGACTGAAGCTTTCTTT. Translated, it gives CASSQPTGTEAFF.

Comments on this clonotype: A clone one base away is much larger, so this may be a read error. The chain recombines TRBV11-3 with TRBJ2-5, with TRBD2 matching 12 bases. This CDR3 comprises 17 residues. The germline V gene encodes CDR1 SGHNT and CDR2 YENEEA. With 5 bases clipped from V and 11 bases from J, the junction kept 18 bases outside the gene matches. CDR3 nucleotides: TGTGCCAGCAGCCCTCGGACTAGCGGGACTTTCTACAATGAGCAGTACTTC. Amino acid sequence: CASSPRTSGTFYNEQYF.

The CDR3 DNA sequence: TGTGCCATCAGCCCGGGACAGGGGTTGAATGAGCAGTTCTTC. It encodes CAISPGQGLNEQFF. The gene calls are TRBV10-3 and TRBJ2-1; 10 bases are a match to TRBD1. Germline V lookup: CDR1 ENHRY, CDR2 SYGVKD. With V trimmed by 6 bases and J by 7 bases, 6 bases remained unmatched. The CDR3 extends over 14 amino acids.

This clonotype was counted between two and nine times. This chain uses TRBV20-1 with TRBJ2-7; D is uncertain. There are 12 residues in the CDR3. The germline gives CDR1 DFQATT, CDR2 SNEGSKA (reference sequence). V was trimmed by 3 bases and J by 3 bases, leaving 9 bases between them. This CDR3 reads CSASVDIYEQYF. The DNA of the CDR3 is TGCAGTGCTAGTGTGGATATCTACGAGCAGTACTTC.

The chain joins TRBV4-1 to TRBJ2-7; 7 bases are a match to TRBD2. Germline assignment: CDR1 MGHRA and CDR2 YSYEKL. The trim removed 3 bases at V and 2 bases at J, leaving 7 bases unmatched. The CDR3 sequence is 15 residues long. The DNA for the CDR3 is TGCGCCAGCAGCCACGATCTAGCGGCGACCTACGAGCAGTACTTC. This sequence encodes CASSHDLAATYEQYF.

Turning to this clonotype: A much larger clonotype is one base distant, so this may be a read error. The rearrangement uses TRBV4-1 and TRBJ2-5; possible D gene TRBD1, 6 bases. This CDR3 is 14 amino acids long. Trimming cost V 1 base and J 4 bases, with 10 bases left between them. The germline gives CDR1 MGHRA, CDR2 YSYEKL. Here the CDR3 reads CASSQARRGETQYF. In DNA, the CDR3 is TGCGCCAGCAGCCAAGCACGCAGGGGAGAGACCCAGTACTTC.

Many counts were recorded for this clonotype. The CDR3: CASSDSGFGPQHF. The CDR3 bases are TGTGCCAGCAGTGACAGCGGGTTCGGGCCCCAGCATTTT. The chain carries TRBV12-3 or TRBV12-4 and TRBJ1-5; D is possibly TRBD1 (5 bases). The V end was cut by 5 bases, the J end by 9 bases, with 14 bases between. The CDR3 is 13 amino acids.

The sample holds a few counts of this clonotype. V gene TRBV12-3 or TRBV12-4 combines with J gene TRBJ2-2; 10 bases align to TRBD2. V lost 5 bases to trimming and J lost 7 bases; unmatched junction nucleotides: 19. The CDR3 loop spans 19 amino acids. CDR3 protein: CASSLYSFGLAGEIGELFF. CDR3 coding DNA: TGTGCCAGCAGTCTCTATAGTTTCGGGCTAGCGGGAGAGATCGGGGAGCTGTTTTTT.

This clonotype showed up just a few times. The chain uses TRBV7-2 and TRBJ2-1, with TRBD1 matching 10 bases. This CDR3 spans 15 amino acids. CDR1 SGHTA and CDR2 FQGNSA come from the germline V gene. The V segment lost 4 bases and the J segment 3 bases; nucleotides outside the gene matches: 3. The CDR3 protein is CASSSDRGRYNEQFF. The CDR3 DNA reads as TGTGCCAGCAGCTCCGACAGGGGGCGCTACAATGAGCAGTTCTTC.

The table lists this clonotype with a few counts. DNA for the CDR3: TGTGCCAGCAGCTTAGAGGGACAGTGGGGGGCAGTGGACACTGAAGCTTTCTTT. Translating gives CASSLEGQWGAVDTEAFF. This sequence joins TRBV11-2 and TRBJ1-1; 7 nucleotides agree with TRBD1. The CDR3 loop spans 18 amino acids. Germline-derived CDR1 and CDR2 are SGHAT and FQNNGV. Trimming took 0 bases from V and 3 from J; bases not matched to a gene: 13.

In this sample, this clonotype turned up many times. The chain has TRBV5-1 and TRBJ2-3; D gene uncertain. Germline assignment: CDR1 SGHRS and CDR2 YFSETQ. This CDR3 region has 13 residues. V shed 3 bases and J shed 2 bases, with 7 bases lying between them. CDR3 DNA sequence: TGCGCCAGCAGCTCAGTCCCCACAGATACGCAGTATTTT. Translating gives CASSSVPTDTQYF.